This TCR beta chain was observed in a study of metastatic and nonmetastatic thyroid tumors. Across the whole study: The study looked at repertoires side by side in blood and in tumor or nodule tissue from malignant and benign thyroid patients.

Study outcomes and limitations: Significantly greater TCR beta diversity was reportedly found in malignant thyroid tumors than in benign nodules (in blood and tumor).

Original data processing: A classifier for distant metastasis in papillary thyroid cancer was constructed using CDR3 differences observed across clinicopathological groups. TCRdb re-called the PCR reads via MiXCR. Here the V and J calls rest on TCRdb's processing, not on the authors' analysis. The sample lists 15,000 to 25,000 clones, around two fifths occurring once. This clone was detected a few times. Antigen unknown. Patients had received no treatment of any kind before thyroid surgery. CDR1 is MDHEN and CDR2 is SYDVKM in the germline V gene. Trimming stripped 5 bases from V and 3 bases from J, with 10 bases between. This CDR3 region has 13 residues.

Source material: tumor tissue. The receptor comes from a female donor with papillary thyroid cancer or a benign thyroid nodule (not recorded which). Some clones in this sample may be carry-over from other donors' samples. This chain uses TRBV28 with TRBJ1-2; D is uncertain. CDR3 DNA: TGTGCCAGCAGTCCGTTGGACCACTATGGCTACACCTTC. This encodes CASSPLDHYGYTF.